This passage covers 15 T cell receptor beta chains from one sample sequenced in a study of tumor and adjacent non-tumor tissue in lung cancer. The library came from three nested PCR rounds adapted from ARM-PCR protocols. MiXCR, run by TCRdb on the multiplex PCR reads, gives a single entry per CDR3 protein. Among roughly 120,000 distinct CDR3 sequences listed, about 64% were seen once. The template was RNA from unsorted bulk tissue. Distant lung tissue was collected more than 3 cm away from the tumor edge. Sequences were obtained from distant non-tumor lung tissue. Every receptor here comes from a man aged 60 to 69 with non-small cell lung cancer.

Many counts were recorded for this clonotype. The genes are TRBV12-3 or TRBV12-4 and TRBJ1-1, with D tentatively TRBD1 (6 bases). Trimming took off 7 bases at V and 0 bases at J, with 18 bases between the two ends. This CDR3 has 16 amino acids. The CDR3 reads CASTWRVGTLNTEAFF. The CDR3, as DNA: TGTGCCAGCACCTGGAGGGTTGGGACATTGAACACTGAAGCTTTCTTT.

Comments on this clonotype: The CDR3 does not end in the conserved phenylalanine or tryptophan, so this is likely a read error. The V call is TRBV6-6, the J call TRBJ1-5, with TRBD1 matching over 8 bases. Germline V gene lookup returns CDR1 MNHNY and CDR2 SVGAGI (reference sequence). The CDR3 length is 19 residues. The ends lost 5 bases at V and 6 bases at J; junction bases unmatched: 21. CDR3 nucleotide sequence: TGTGCCAGCAGTCCATATATACATATGGGACAGGAGGACAGTCAGCCCCAGCATTCT. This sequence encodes CASSPYIHMGQEDSQPQHS.

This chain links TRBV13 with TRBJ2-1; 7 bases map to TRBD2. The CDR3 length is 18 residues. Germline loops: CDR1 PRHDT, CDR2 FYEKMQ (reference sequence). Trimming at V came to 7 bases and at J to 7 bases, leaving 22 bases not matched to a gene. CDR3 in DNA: TGTGCCAGCAACCCCTCCCGGCTAGCGGAGATTTTCTATAATGAGCAGTTCTTC. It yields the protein CASNPSRLAEIFYNEQFF.

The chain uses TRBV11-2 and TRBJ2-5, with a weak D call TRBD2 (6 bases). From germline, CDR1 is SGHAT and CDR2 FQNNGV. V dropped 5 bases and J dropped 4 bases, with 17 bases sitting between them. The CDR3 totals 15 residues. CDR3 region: CASSENGGPGETQYF. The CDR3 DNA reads TGTGCCAGCAGCGAGAACGGGGGACCGGGAGAGACCCAGTACTTC.

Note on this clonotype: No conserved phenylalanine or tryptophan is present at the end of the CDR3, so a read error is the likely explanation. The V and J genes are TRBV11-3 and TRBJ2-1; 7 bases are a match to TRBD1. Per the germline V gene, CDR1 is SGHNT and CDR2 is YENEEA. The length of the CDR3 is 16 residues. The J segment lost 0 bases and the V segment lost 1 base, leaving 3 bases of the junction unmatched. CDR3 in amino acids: CASSLGRDSSYNEQFL. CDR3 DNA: TGTGCCAGCAGCTTAGGCAGGGACAGCTCCTACAATGAGCAGTTCTTG.

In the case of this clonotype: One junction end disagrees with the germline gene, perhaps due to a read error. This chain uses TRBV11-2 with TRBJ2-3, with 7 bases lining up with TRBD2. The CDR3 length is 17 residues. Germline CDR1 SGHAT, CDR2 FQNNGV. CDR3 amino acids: CASSLGRRGLGADTQYF. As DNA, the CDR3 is TGCGCCAGCAGCTTAGGGAGGCGGGGGTTGGGCGCAGATACGCAGTATTTT.

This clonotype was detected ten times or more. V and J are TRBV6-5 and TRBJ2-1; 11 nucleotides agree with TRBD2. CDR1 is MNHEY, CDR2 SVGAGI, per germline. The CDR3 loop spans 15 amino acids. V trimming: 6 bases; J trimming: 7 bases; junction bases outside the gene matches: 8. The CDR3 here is CASSRLAGGLNEQFF. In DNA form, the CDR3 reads TGTGCCAGCAGCCGATTAGCGGGAGGGCTAAATGAGCAGTTCTTC.

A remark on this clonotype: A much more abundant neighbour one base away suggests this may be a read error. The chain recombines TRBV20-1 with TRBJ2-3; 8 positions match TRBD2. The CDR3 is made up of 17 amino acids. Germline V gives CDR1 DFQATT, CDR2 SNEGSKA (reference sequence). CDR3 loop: CSALRERGISFTYTQYF. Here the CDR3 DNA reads TGCAGTGCTCTTCGGGAGCGGGGGATCTCTTTCACATATACGCAGTATTTT.

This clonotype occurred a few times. The CDR3 is CASSLSREQYF. The CDR3 DNA follows: TGTGCCAGCAGTTTATCGAGGGAGCAGTACTTC. The chain uses TRBV27 and TRBJ2-7; D uncertain. V was shortened by 0 bases and J by 7 bases, with 4 bases between the two germline ends. The CDR3 covers 11 residues. CDR1 and CDR2 (germline): MNHEY, SMNVEV (reference sequence).

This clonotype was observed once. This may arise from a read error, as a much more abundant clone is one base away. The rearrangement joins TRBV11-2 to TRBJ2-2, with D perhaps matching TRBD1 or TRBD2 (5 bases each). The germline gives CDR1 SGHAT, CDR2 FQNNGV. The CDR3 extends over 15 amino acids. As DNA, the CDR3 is TGTACCAGCAGCCCCGGGACGCTGAACACCGGGGAGCTGTTTTTT. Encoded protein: CTSSPGTLNTGELFF.

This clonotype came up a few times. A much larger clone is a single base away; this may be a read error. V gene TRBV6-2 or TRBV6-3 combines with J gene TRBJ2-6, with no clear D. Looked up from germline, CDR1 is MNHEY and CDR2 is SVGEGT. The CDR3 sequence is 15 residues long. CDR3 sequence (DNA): TGTGCCAGGAGTTTAAGGATCTCTGGGGCCAACGTCCTGACTTTC. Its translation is CARSLRISGANVLTF.

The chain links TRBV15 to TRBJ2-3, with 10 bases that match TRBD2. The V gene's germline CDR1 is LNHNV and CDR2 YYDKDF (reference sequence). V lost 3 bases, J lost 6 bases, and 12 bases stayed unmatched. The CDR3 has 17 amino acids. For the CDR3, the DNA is TGTGCCACCAGCAGGCAGACTAGCGGGCCCCCCGGGGATACGCAGTATTTT. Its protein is CATSRQTSGPPGDTQYF.

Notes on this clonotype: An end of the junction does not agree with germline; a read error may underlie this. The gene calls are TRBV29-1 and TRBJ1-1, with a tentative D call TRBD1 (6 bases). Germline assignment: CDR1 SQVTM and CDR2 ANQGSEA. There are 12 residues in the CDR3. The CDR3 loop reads CCADTGNTEAFF. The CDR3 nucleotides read TGCTGCGCCGATACAGGGAACACCGAAGCTTTCTTT.

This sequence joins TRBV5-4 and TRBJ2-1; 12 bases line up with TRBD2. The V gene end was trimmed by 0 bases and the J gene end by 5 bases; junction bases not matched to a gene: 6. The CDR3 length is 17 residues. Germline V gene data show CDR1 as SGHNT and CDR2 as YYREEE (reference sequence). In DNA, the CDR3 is TGTGCCAGCAGCTTGGCCATGACTAGCGGGGGAAACAATGAGCAGTTCTTC. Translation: CASSLAMTSGGNNEQFF.

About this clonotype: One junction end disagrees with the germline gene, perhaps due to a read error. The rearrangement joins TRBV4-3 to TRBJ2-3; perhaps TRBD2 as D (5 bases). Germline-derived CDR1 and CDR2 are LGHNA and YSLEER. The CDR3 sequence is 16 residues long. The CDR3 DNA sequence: TGCGCCGGCAGCCAAGCGGTGGGAGCACGTACAGATACGCAGTATTTT. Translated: CAGSQAVGARTDTQYF.